These 8 T cell receptor beta chains originate from one sample sequenced in a study of identical twins. TCRdb re-called the 5' RACE reads through MiXCR, storing one row per CDR3 protein. The table lists around 95,000 distinct CDR3 sequences, under 7% of them singletons. The sequenced sample was memory T cells sorted from blood. The source of these receptors is a woman in her forties or fifties in good health.

This clonotype was seen repeatedly, ten times or more. V gene TRBV5-1 combines with J gene TRBJ2-3, with TRBD2 matching 9 bases. Germline-derived CDR1 and CDR2 are SGHRS and YFSETQ. CDR3 size: 14 residues. With 7 bases clipped from V and 5 bases from J, the junction kept 8 bases outside the gene matches. CDR3 nucleotide sequence: TGCGCCAGCGTTGGTAGCGGGAGTAAAGATACGCAGTATTTT. This gives the protein CASVGSGSKDTQYF.

The chain employs TRBV2 and TRBJ2-3; 9 bases are shared with TRBD1. The V gene's germline CDR1 is SNHLY and CDR2 FYNNEI. The CDR3 runs to 13 residues. Unmatched junction bases numbered 5, after V lost 8 bases and J lost 5 bases. CDR3 region: CASYRGPGDTQYF. CDR3 DNA sequence: TGTGCCAGCTACAGGGGGCCTGGAGATACGCAGTATTTT.

Ten or more counts support this clonotype. This chain connects TRBV2 to TRBJ2-3; TRBD2 matches 7 bases. The CDR3 contains 14 residues. The V and J ends lost 6 bases and 6 bases, in that order; junction bases with no gene match: 9. Germline V gene data show CDR1 as SNHLY and CDR2 as FYNNEI. CDR3 in amino acids: CASRERLAADTQYF. Here the CDR3 DNA reads TGTGCCAGCAGAGAAAGACTAGCAGCGGATACGCAGTATTTT.

A few counts support this clonotype. The chain has TRBV9 and TRBJ2-3; D possibly matches TRBD1 or TRBD2 (6 bases each). This CDR3 spans 15 amino acids. V dropped 7 bases and J dropped 0 bases, with 15 bases sitting between them. The germline V gene has CDR1 SGDLS and CDR2 YYNGEE. The CDR3 sequence: CASGGRGTSTDTQYF. The CDR3 region has the DNA TGTGCCAGCGGCGGTAGGGGGACTAGCACAGATACGCAGTATTTT.

This chain joins TRBV5-4 and TRBJ2-7, with TRBD2 matching over 15 bases. The V gene end was trimmed by 4 bases and the J gene end by 2 bases; junction bases not matched to a gene: 7. The germline CDR1 and CDR2 sequences are SGHNT and YYREEE (reference sequence). This CDR3 contains 17 residues. The CDR3 DNA reads as TGTGCCAGCAGCCCGGGACTAGCGGGAGGAGTTGCCTACGAGCAGTACTTC. This translates into CASSPGLAGGVAYEQYF.

This clonotype has at least ten counts. This chain links TRBV9 with TRBJ1-3; TRBD1 matches 7 bases. The CDR3 covers 15 residues. Germline V CDR1 and CDR2: SGDLS, YYNGEE. The V gene end was trimmed by 4 bases and the J gene end by 0 bases; junction bases not matched to a gene: 4. The CDR3 region is CASSTGTASGNTIYF. The DNA of the CDR3 is TGTGCCAGCAGCACCGGGACAGCCTCTGGAAACACCATATATTTT.

This clonotype was seen many times. The chain couples TRBV1 to TRBJ2-7. TRBV1 is designated a pseudogene. The CDR3 is 12 amino acids. CDR3 DNA: TGCACCAGCAGCCAAGTGAAGGCAGAGGAGTACGTC. It codes for CTSSQVKAEEYV.

At least ten counts were recorded for this clonotype. The J gene is TRBJ2-7, the V gene TRBV6-1, with D unresolved. The germline V gene encodes CDR1 MNHNS and CDR2 SASEGT. This CDR3 comprises 13 residues. The V end was cut by 7 bases, the J end by 2 bases, with 12 bases between. The CDR3 DNA follows: TGTGCCAGCAACCTGGCCAAAACCTACGAGCAGTACGTC. It specifies CASNLAKTYEQYV.